This T cell receptor beta chain was recorded in a study of T cells in Graves' hyperthyroidism and ophthalmopathy. Overall study findings and caveats: Most thyroid clonotypes with frequency above 0.001 were detected in blood. Before onset, ophthalmopathy was predicted by the model a median 6.5 months earlier.

Orbital computed tomography, thyroid ultrasound, serum thyroxine and TRAb, and clinical symptoms together informed the diagnoses. RNA transcripts were the template for amplifying TCR beta CDR3 regions. First-round RT-PCR with HTBI primers amplified the TCR CDR3 region. TCRdb called the multiplex PCR reads again in MiXCR, with one record for every CDR3 protein. The table lists 550,000 to 650,000 distinct CDR3 sequences, approximately 15% of them singletons. This clonotype was found many times. Its specificity is not known. The CDR3 is 14 residues long. Germline lookup yields CDR1 ENHRY and CDR2 SYGVKD. Unmatched junction bases numbered 5, after V lost 6 bases and J lost 4 bases.

This receptor was taken from a woman aged 25 to 39 with Graves' hyperthyroidism that later progressed to Graves' ophthalmopathy. Sequenced sample: blood. The chain has TRBV10-3 and TRBJ1-2; TRBD1 agrees at 10 bases. As DNA, the CDR3 is TGTGCCATCAGCAGGACAGGGGGTATCTATGGCTACACCTTC. As protein: CAISRTGGIYGYTF.